This TCR beta chain was identified during a study of cytomegalovirus exposure and HLA in healthy donors. Each donor's status was that of a healthy bone marrow donor. Germline assignment: CDR1 SEHNR and CDR2 FQNEAQ (reference sequence). This CDR3 is 15 amino acids long. Between the trimmed V and J ends, which lost 4 bases and 0 bases, there was a span of 11 bases. The PCR contained 60 Vbeta and 13 Jbeta primers. The assay was immunoSEQ multiplex PCR, and TCRdb's table has in-frame clones only and misses some. Of around 140,000 clones detected, around 80% appear once; the ten largest clones hold roughly 2.8%.

This TCR came from a young woman in good health and CMV-seronegative. Input material: PBMCs. The genes are TRBV7-9 and TRBJ2-3, with D possibly matching TRBD2 (6 bases). CDR3 sequence (DNA): TGTGCCAGCAGCTCCGGGGGACCTAGCACAGATACGCAGTATTTT. Translation gives CASSSGGPSTDTQYF.